Following are 18 T cell receptor beta chains from one sample sequenced in a study of T cell responses to AZD1222 COVID-19 vaccine. Only in-frame clones appear in the TCRdb table, and some are missing; sequencing was by immunoSEQ multiplex PCR. The sample records more than 140,000 clones, roughly nine tenths being singletons. The material sequenced was peripheral blood, taken on day 0 of AZD1222 vaccination. The receptors come from an adult in good health.

The V call is TRBV5-5, the J call TRBJ1-5; no firm D call. The CDR3 is 15 amino acids. V was clipped by 1 base and J by 3 bases, with 11 bases between them. In germline, CDR1 is SGHKS, CDR2 YYEKEE (reference sequence). CDR3 region: CASSLWVGNNQPQHF. Written as DNA, the CDR3 is TGTGCCAGCAGCTTGTGGGTTGGGAACAATCAGCCCCAGCATTTT.

This chain uses TRBV12-1 with TRBJ1-3; the table assigns TRBD1, which was not confirmed against the DNA. TRBV12-1 is a pseudogene locus. The CDR3 spans 14 residues. This CDR3 is CASSFGWPGNTIYF. As DNA, the CDR3 is TGTGCCAGCAGCTTTGGGTGGCCCGGAAACACCATATATTTT.

This clone has just one count. The V call is TRBV5-1, the J call TRBJ2-5; the D is unclear. Deletions cut 4 bases from V and 4 bases from J, with 11 bases between. The CDR3 runs to 13 residues. Germline V gives CDR1 SGHRS, CDR2 YFSETQ. As DNA, the CDR3 is TGCGCCAGCAGCCGGGTCGCAGGAGAGACCCAGTACTTC. Protein sequence: CASSRVAGETQYF.

The chain links TRBV27 to TRBJ2-7; no firm D call. V was pared by 4 bases and J by 5 bases, with 0 bases between. This CDR3 has 9 amino acids. CDR1 and CDR2 from the germline V gene are MNHEY and SMNVEV (reference sequence). CDR3 DNA sequence: TGTGCCAGCAGTTACGAGCAGTACTTC. It specifies CASSYEQYF.

This clone was counted between two and nine times. This chain uses TRBV3-1 (or the pseudogene TRBV3-2) with TRBJ2-3, with D unclear. CDR3 length equals 13 residues. V lost 4 bases and J lost 6, with 11 bases in between. Per germline, CDR1 LGHDT and CDR2 YNNKEL (reference sequence). CDR3 sequence (DNA): TGTGCCAGCAGCCTAAGTAGAGCGGATACGCAGTATTTT. Encoded protein: CASSLSRADTQYF.

V and J are TRBV7-9 and TRBJ2-7, with a possible D match to TRBD2 (6 bases). CDR1 is SEHNR and CDR2 is FQNEAQ in the germline V gene (reference sequence). V lost 5 bases and J lost 6, with 20 bases in between. The CDR3 consists of 15 residues. CDR3 nucleotides: TGTGCCAGCAGCATAGGCGATGTCCCCGGGGGCGAGCAGTACTTC. Translating gives CASSIGDVPGGEQYF.

This clone was counted a single time. J is TRBJ1-3 and V is TRBV4-1; a weak D match, TRBD1 (5 bases). Germline lookup yields CDR1 MGHRA and CDR2 YSYEKL. This CDR3 has 15 residues. V was clipped by 1 base and J by 4 bases, with 11 bases between them. CDR3 residues: CASSQGQGRGNTIYF. The CDR3 nucleotides are TGCGCCAGCAGCCAAGGCCAGGGAAGAGGAAACACCATATATTTT.

The rearrangement joins TRBV9 to TRBJ1-6; D unclear. The CDR3 loop spans 14 amino acids. Trimming stripped 3 bases from V and 7 bases from J, with 11 bases between. Germline assignment: CDR1 SGDLS and CDR2 YYNGEE. This chain's CDR3 is CASSAAGTNSPLHF. The CDR3 coding sequence is TGTGCCAGCAGCGCCGCAGGCACGAATTCACCCCTCCACTTT.

This chain links TRBV27 with TRBJ2-2, with 7 bases identical to TRBD2. The CDR3 length is 15 residues. V lost 6 bases to trimming and J lost 4 bases; unmatched junction nucleotides: 8. Germline values: CDR1 MNHEY, CDR2 SMNVEV (reference sequence). The CDR3 region has the DNA TGTGCCAGCAGATCCCTAGCGGAGTTCACCGGGGAGCTGTTTTTT. Its translation is CASRSLAEFTGELFF.

This rearrangement joins TRBV2 to TRBJ1-5; D is undetermined. V was pared by 7 bases and J by 5 bases, with 21 bases between. CDR3 length equals 16 residues. Germline V lookup: CDR1 SNHLY, CDR2 FYNNEI. The CDR3 bases are TGTGCCAGCACCCCCGGTGCTGTTGGGTCCGATCAGCCCCAGCATTTT. Residues: CASTPGAVGSDQPQHF.

The chain is built from TRBV6-2 or TRBV6-3 and TRBJ1-4, with unresolved D. Trimming removed 1 base from V and 4 bases from J, with 7 bases in between. CDR3 length equals 14 residues. CDR1 is MNHEY, CDR2 SVGEGT, per germline. CDR3: CASSYLQRNEKLFF. Here the CDR3 DNA reads TGTGCCAGCAGTTACTTACAGCGTAATGAAAAACTGTTTTTT.

This clone was observed a single time. The chain links TRBV19 to TRBJ2-1; the D gene is possibly TRBD1 (5 bases). The CDR3 contains 13 residues. Germline CDR1 is LNHDA and CDR2 is SQIVND (reference sequence). The ends were cut back, 4 bases at V and 6 bases at J, with 10 bases in the middle. This CDR3 is CASSTQGTNEQFF. CDR3 nucleotides: TGTGCCAGTAGTACTCAGGGTACCAATGAGCAGTTCTTC.

The sample holds a few counts of this clone. The chain recombines TRBV9 with TRBJ1-2; D is unclear. The CDR3 has 16 amino acids. V lost 4 bases and J lost 2, with 18 bases in between. Germline V gives CDR1 SGDLS, CDR2 YYNGEE. The CDR3: CASSPTLSPPNYGYTF. As DNA, the CDR3 is TGTGCCAGCAGCCCTACACTGTCTCCTCCAAACTATGGCTACACCTTC.

The J gene is TRBJ1-1, the V gene TRBV28, with D possibly being TRBD1 (6 bases). Per germline, CDR1 MDHEN and CDR2 SYDVKM. V dropped 6 bases and J dropped 3 bases, with 17 bases sitting between them. This CDR3 is built from 15 residues. The CDR3: CASSHRDTVYTEAFF. For the CDR3, the DNA is TGTGCCAGCAGCCACAGGGACACTGTGTACACTGAAGCTTTCTTT.

The chain recombines TRBV29-1 with TRBJ1-2, with D maybe TRBD1 (6 bases). The germline CDR1 and CDR2 sequences are SQVTM and ANQGSEA. V was cut by 4 bases and J by 3 bases, with 15 bases left in between. The CDR3 contains 14 residues. The CDR3 loop is CSVVVPGAHYGYTF. CDR3 in DNA: TGCAGCGTTGTAGTCCCAGGGGCACACTATGGCTACACCTTC.

This sequence joins TRBV14 and TRBJ1-5, with a tentative D call TRBD1 (5 bases). V shed 3 bases and J shed 5 bases, with 32 bases lying between them. In germline, CDR1 is SGHDN, CDR2 FVKESK. The CDR3 runs to 21 residues. CDR3 coding DNA: TGTGCCAGCAGCCACAAGGGGAGTCTGGCTGACGGCCCGCTCGAGGATCAGCCCCAGCATTTT. It codes for CASSHKGSLADGPLEDQPQHF.

The V gene is TRBV15, the J gene TRBJ1-4; a weak D match, TRBD1 (5 bases). Trimming stripped 0 bases from V and 6 bases from J, with 11 bases between. Germline lookup yields CDR1 LNHNV and CDR2 YYDKDF (reference sequence). The CDR3 spans 15 residues. CDR3 in amino acids: CATSRDGRTYEKLFF. CDR3 in DNA: TGTGCCACCAGCAGAGATGGGAGGACATATGAAAAACTGTTTTTT.

This chain joins TRBV7-6 and TRBJ2-7; D possibly corresponds to TRBD2 (5 bases). The V gene lost 8 bases and the J gene lost 6 bases, with 17 bases spanning the gap. Germline V lookup: CDR1 SGHVS, CDR2 FNYEAQ. The CDR3 totals 13 residues. DNA of the CDR3: TGTGCCAGCCAACCGGGAATCGGAATCGAGCAGTACTTC. It is translated as CASQPGIGIEQYF.